Below are 21 T cell receptor beta chains sequenced from a single sample in a study of cytomegalovirus exposure and HLA in healthy donors. PCR primers comprised 60 Vbeta and 13 Jbeta primers. Assay used: immunoSEQ multiplex PCR; TCRdb lists only in-frame clones, some missing. This table has 200,000 to 250,000 clones, more than 70% appearing once. Material for sequencing was PBMCs. The source of these receptors is a human donor in good health.

Only one count was recorded for this clone. V is TRBV19 and J is TRBJ2-7; D is ambiguous. Germline V CDR1 and CDR2: LNHDA, SQIVND (reference sequence). This CDR3 is built from 11 residues. The V end was cut by 5 bases, the J end by 3 bases, with 5 bases between. This chain's CDR3 is CASSDIYEQYF. In nucleotides, the CDR3 is TGTGCCAGTAGTGACATCTACGAGCAGTACTTC.

The chain employs TRBV6-4 and TRBJ1-2; D gene ambiguous. The CDR3 sequence is 14 residues long. In germline, CDR1 is MRHNA, CDR2 SNTAGT. Trimming stripped 2 bases from V and 8 bases from J, with 15 bases between. The CDR3 nucleotides read TGTGCCAGCAGTGACCCACCGAGGAGCCGCGGCTACACCTTC. It encodes CASSDPPRSRGYTF.

The chain couples TRBV6-6 to TRBJ2-2; 7 nucleotides line up with TRBD2. The CDR3 totals 14 residues. Germline-derived CDR1 and CDR2 are MNHNY and SVGAGI (reference sequence). The V and J ends lost 2 bases and 6 bases, in that order; junction bases with no gene match: 3. In DNA form, the CDR3 reads TGTGCCAGCAGTTACCAACGGGAGGCCGGGGAGCTGTTTTTT. This encodes CASSYQREAGELFF.

The gene calls are TRBV6-5 and TRBJ1-6; D possibly corresponds to TRBD1 (6 bases). In germline, CDR1 is MNHEY, CDR2 SVGAGI. The CDR3 runs to 15 residues. The V end lost 6 bases, the J end lost 3 bases, and 12 bases lay between the germline ends. This CDR3 reads CASRSGQSYNSPLHF. DNA for the CDR3: TGTGCCAGCAGAAGCGGACAGAGCTATAATTCACCCCTCCACTTT.

V gene TRBV6-1 combines with J gene TRBJ2-5, with TRBD1 as a possible D gene (6 bases). The V gene lost 6 bases and the J gene lost 1 base, with 9 bases spanning the gap. The CDR3 contains 13 residues. Germline V lookup: CDR1 MNHNS, CDR2 SASEGT. CDR3 DNA sequence: TGTGCCAGCAGCGGACAGCCCCAAGAGACCCAGTACTTC. Residues: CASSGQPQETQYF.

The CDR3 reads CASSAGTYSNTEAFF. The CDR3 coding sequence is TGTGCCAGCAGTGCAGGGACATATTCGAACACTGAAGCTTTCTTT. The gene calls are TRBV6-5 and TRBJ1-1; perhaps TRBD1 as D (6 bases). CDR1 MNHEY and CDR2 SVGAGI come from the germline V gene. The CDR3 extends over 15 amino acids. Trimming cost V 5 bases and J 1 base, with 14 bases left between them.

The chain uses TRBV16 and TRBJ1-3; no clear D. V dropped 0 bases and J dropped 1 base, with 10 bases sitting between them. From germline, CDR1 is KGHSY and CDR2 FQNENV. CDR3 size: 16 residues. CDR3 DNA sequence: TGTGCCAGCAGCCAATCCACCGGGTTTTCTGGAAACACCATATATTTT. Translating gives CASSQSTGFSGNTIYF.

V is TRBV28 and J is TRBJ2-1, with 9 bases aligning to TRBD2. The V gene end was trimmed by 3 bases and the J gene end by 4 bases; junction bases not matched to a gene: 4. From germline, CDR1 is MDHEN and CDR2 SYDVKM. The CDR3 is 15 residues long. The CDR3 DNA is TGTGCCAGCAGTTTTCCGACTAGCGGTTACAATGAGCAGTTCTTC. Protein product: CASSFPTSGYNEQFF.

The chain uses TRBV29-1 and TRBJ1-2; D unresolved. The CDR3 consists of 15 residues. Germline CDR1 is SQVTM and CDR2 is ANQGSEA. With 0 bases removed from V and 1 base from J, the gap between germline ends came to 12 bases. The DNA of the CDR3 is TGCAGCGTTGAAGATCATATCCCGGGTAACTATGGCTACACCTTC. It translates to CSVEDHIPGNYGYTF.

The V call is TRBV29-1, the J call TRBJ2-7, with a tentative D call TRBD2 (6 bases). This CDR3 has 12 residues. Trimming pared 5 bases from V and 2 bases from J, leaving 10 bases between. Per germline, CDR1 SQVTM and CDR2 ANQGSEA. The CDR3 DNA reads TGCAGCGTTTCCGGCGGGACCTACGAGCAGTACTTC. Protein: CSVSGGTYEQYF.

V gene TRBV23-1 combines with J gene TRBJ1-2, with TRBD1 matching over 10 bases. TRBV23-1 qualifies as an ORF whose function is uncertain. Trimming took 1 base from V and 5 from J; bases not matched to a gene: 13. The CDR3 is 18 amino acids. CDR3: CASSQWRDRGQGEYGYTF. The CDR3 nucleotides read TGCGCCAGCAGTCAATGGCGAGACAGGGGGCAGGGGGAATATGGCTACACCTTC.

This clone has only one observation. V is TRBV5-1 and J is TRBJ2-2; 8 positions match TRBD2. The CDR3 contains 16 residues. Germline assignment: CDR1 SGHRS and CDR2 YFSETQ. With 4 bases clipped from V and 0 bases from J, the junction kept 5 bases outside the gene matches. The CDR3 nucleotides are TGCGCCAGCAGCCCCGTAGCGGGGACGAACACCGGGGAGCTGTTTTTT. As protein: CASSPVAGTNTGELFF.

J is TRBJ1-2 and V is TRBV6-1; D gene unclear. Per the germline V gene, CDR1 is MNHNS and CDR2 is SASEGT. CDR3 length equals 11 residues. Between the trimmed V and J ends, which lost 8 bases and 8 bases, there was a span of 12 bases. This CDR3 reads CASAVWVGYTF. The CDR3 region has the DNA TGTGCCAGCGCGGTATGGGTGGGCTACACCTTC.

The chain has TRBV29-1 and TRBJ1-1; D gene unclear. Germline V gene sequence: CDR1 SQVTM, CDR2 ANQGSEA. With 1 base removed from V and 1 base from J, the gap between germline ends came to 10 bases. The CDR3 extends over 14 amino acids. CDR3 sequence reads: CSVEAKTWNTEAFF. CDR3 nucleotides: TGCAGCGTTGAAGCCAAAACATGGAACACTGAAGCTTTCTTT.

The V gene is TRBV2, the J gene TRBJ1-1, with D perhaps TRBD1 (6 bases). The V and J ends lost 10 bases and 1 base respectively, with 13 bases between them. Per the germline V gene, CDR1 is SNHLY and CDR2 is FYNNEI. The CDR3 extends over 13 amino acids. CDR3: CANSGDKNTEAFF. The CDR3 nucleotides are TGTGCCAACAGCGGGGACAAGAACACTGAAGCTTTCTTT. The full variable domain, with the rest looked up from reference TRBV2 and TRBJ1-1, is EPEVTQTPSHQVTQMGQEVILRCVPISNHLYFYWYRQILGQKVEFLVSFYNNEISEKSEIFDDQFSVERPDGSNFTLKIRSTKLEDSAMYFCANSGDKNTEAFFGQGTRLTVV.

The CDR3 nucleotides are TGTGCCAGCAGCCCAGGACTAGCGGGAGCAGAGACCCAGTACTTC. It specifies CASSPGLAGAETQYF. The genes are TRBV28 and TRBJ2-5; 13 positions agree with TRBD2. From germline, CDR1 is MDHEN and CDR2 SYDVKM. The CDR3 is 15 residues long. V lost 6 bases and J lost 4; bases outside the gene matches: 5.

This chain uses TRBV7-2 with TRBJ1-4, with 9 bases that match TRBD1. CDR1 and CDR2 (germline): SGHTA, FQGNSA. Trimming cost V 1 base and J 7 bases; bases outside gene matches: 10. This CDR3 has 17 residues. The CDR3: CASSLVGTGSVGEKLFF. The CDR3 DNA is TGTGCCAGCAGCTTAGTTGGGACAGGGTCGGTTGGTGAAAAACTGTTTTTT.

The chain uses TRBV7-2 and TRBJ1-2, with TRBD1 matching 11 bases. V was clipped by 6 bases and J by 2 bases; unmatched bases: 5. The CDR3 runs to 15 residues. Germline V gene data show CDR1 as SGHTA and CDR2 as FQGNSA. The CDR3 reads CASRPGTGGNYGYTF. The DNA of the CDR3 is TGTGCCAGCAGACCAGGGACAGGGGGAAACTATGGCTACACCTTC.

The rearrangement joins TRBV29-1 to TRBJ2-5; 15 bases fit TRBD2. This CDR3 spans 15 amino acids. The germline CDR1 and CDR2 sequences are SQVTM and ANQGSEA. With V trimmed by 5 bases and J by 7 bases, 8 bases remained unmatched. CDR3 residues: CSVRVGLAGGGTQYF. CDR3 nucleotides: TGCAGCGTTCGAGTCGGACTAGCGGGAGGGGGGACCCAGTACTTC.

The chain is built from TRBV30 and TRBJ2-7, with 9 positions matching TRBD1. The germline gives CDR1 GTSNPN, CDR2 SVGIG (reference sequence). The CDR3 loop spans 12 amino acids. The J segment lost 2 bases and the V segment lost 5 bases, leaving 1 base of the junction unmatched. CDR3: CAWGQGTYEQYF. The CDR3 DNA reads as TGTGCCTGGGGACAGGGGACCTACGAGCAGTACTTC.

This chain joins TRBV9 and TRBJ2-3, with 12 bases identical to TRBD2. Germline V gives CDR1 SGDLS, CDR2 YYNGEE. The CDR3 runs 15 residues. The V segment lost 3 bases and the J segment 8 bases; nucleotides outside the gene matches: 7. The CDR3 DNA is TGTGCCAGCAGCGAGACTAGCGGGAGTGTGGGTACGCAGTATTTT. This gives the protein CASSETSGSVGTQYF.